Described below is a single TCR beta chain sequence and its context. Its antigen specificity is not known. Base qualities were left out, and no much larger clone turns up one base away. The record originates from a study of technical replicates of blood from several donors (dated by TCRdb to about 2017). The CDR3 has 14 amino acids, counting the end cysteine and phenylalanine. Of the read, only the CDR3 DNA is kept; its 42 bases are in frame from base 1. V is pruned by 9 bases and J by 1 base, leaving 7 bases of the junction without a gene match. In the germline V gene (reference sequence), CDR1 corresponds to LNHDA and CDR2 to SQIVND. Receptors were amplified or captured by the immunoSEQ multiplex PCR assay. As stored in TCRdb, this immuneACCESS dataset retains in-frame rearrangements with V and J assigned. A fraction of the clones does not appear; measured against another copy, unresolved V genes explain less than half of the discrepancy, and the remainder lacks a known reason. This sample comprises roughly 15,000 clones, around 86% of them detected only once. Over 10% of the sample belongs to the ten largest clones.

The chain couples TRBV19 to TRBJ2-3; 7 junctional bases match TRBD2. This receptor was obtained from a human donor in good health. Sequencing was carried out using PBMCs. The DNA reads as follows: TGTGCCAGCGGCCTAGCGGAACGCACAGATACGCAGTATTTT. It is translated as CASGLAERTDTQYF. The reference TRBV19 and TRBJ2-3 proteins fill in what lies around the CDR3, so the full variable domain reads DGGITQSPKYLFRKEGQNVTLSCEQNLNHDAMYWYRQDPGQGLRLIYYSQIVNDFQKGDIAEGYSVSREKKESFPLTVTSAQKNPTAFYLCASGLAERTDTQYFGPGTRLTVL.